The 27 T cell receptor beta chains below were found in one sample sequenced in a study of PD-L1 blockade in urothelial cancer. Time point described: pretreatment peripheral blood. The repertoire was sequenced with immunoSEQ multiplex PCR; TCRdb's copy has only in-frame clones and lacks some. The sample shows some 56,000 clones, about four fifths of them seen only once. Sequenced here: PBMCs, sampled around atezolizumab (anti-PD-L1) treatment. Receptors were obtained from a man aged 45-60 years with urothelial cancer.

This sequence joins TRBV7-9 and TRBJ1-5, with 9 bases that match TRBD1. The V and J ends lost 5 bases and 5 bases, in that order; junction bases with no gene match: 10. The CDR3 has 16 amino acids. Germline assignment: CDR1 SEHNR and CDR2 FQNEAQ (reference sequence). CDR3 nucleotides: TGTGCCAGCAGCCCGACTGGACAGGGGTTGGATCAGCCCCAGCATTTT. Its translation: CASSPTGQGLDQPQHF. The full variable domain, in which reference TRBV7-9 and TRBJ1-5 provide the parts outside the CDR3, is DTGVSQNPRHKITKRGQNVTFRCDPISEHNRLYWYRQTLGQGPEFLTYFQNEAQLEKSRLLSDRFSAERPKGSFSTLEIQRTEQGDSAMYLCASSPTGQGLDQPQHFGDGTRLSIL.

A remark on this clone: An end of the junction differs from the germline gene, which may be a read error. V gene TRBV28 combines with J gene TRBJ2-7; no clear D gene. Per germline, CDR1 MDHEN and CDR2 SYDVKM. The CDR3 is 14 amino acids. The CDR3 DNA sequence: TGTGCCAGCGTGCCCCAGGCCGCCCGTTACGAGCAGTGCTTC. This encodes CASVPQAARYEQCF.

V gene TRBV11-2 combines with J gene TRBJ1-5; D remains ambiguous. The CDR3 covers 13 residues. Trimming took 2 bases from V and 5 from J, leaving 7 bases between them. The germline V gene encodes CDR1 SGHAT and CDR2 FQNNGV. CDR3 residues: CASSLTRDQPQHF. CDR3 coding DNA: TGTGCCAGCAGCTTAACCCGAGATCAGCCCCAGCATTTT.

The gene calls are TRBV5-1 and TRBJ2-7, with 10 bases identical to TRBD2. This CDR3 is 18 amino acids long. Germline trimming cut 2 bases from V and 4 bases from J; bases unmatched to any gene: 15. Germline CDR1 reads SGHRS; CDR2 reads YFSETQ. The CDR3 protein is CASSLARSLPSGGYEQYF. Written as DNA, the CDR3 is TGCGCCAGCAGCTTAGCGAGGTCCTTGCCTAGCGGGGGATACGAGCAGTACTTC.

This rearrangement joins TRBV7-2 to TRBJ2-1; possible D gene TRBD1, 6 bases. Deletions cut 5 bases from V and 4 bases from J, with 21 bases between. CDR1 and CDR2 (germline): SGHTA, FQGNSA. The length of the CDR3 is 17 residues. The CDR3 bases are TGTGCCAGCAGCCCGAGGGACACTAGGCTCCTTTACAATGAGCAGTTCTTC. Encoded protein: CASSPRDTRLLYNEQFF.

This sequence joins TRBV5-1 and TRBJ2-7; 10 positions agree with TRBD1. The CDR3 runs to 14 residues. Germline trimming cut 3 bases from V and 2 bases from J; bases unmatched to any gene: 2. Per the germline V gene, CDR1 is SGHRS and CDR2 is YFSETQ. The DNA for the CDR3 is TGCGCCAGCAGCTCGGGACAGGGGACCTACGAGCAGTACTTC. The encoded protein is CASSSGQGTYEQYF.

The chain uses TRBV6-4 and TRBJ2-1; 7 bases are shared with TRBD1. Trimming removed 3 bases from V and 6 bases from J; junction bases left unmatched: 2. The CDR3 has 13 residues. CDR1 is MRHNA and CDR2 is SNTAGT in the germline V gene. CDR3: CASSERGRNEQFF. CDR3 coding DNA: TGTGCCAGCAGTGAGAGGGGGCGCAATGAGCAGTTCTTC.

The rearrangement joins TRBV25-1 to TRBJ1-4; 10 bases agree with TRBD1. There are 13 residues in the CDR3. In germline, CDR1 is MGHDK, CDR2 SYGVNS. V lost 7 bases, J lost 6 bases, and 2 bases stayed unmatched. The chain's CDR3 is CASTGQGDEKLFF. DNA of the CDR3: TGTGCCAGCACCGGACAGGGGGATGAAAAACTGTTTTTT.

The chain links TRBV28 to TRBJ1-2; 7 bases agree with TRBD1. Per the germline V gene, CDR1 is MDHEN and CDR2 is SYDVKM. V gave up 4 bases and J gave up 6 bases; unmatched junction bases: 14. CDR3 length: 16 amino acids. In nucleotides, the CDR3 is TGTGCCAGCAGTTCGGCAGGGCGACAGGGCACGGATGGCTACACCTTC. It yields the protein CASSSAGRQGTDGYTF.

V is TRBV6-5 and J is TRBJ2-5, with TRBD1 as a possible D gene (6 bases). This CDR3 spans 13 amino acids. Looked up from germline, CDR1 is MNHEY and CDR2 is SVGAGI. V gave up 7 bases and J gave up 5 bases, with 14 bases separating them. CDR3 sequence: CASTGWQGETQYF. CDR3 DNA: TGTGCCAGCACTGGTTGGCAGGGGGAGACCCAGTACTTC.

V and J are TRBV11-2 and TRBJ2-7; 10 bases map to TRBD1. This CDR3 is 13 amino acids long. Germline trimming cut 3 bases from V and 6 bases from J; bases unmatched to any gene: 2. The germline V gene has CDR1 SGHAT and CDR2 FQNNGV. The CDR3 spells CASSLDRGGEQYF. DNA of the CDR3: TGTGCCAGCAGCTTGGACAGGGGGGGCGAGCAGTACTTC.

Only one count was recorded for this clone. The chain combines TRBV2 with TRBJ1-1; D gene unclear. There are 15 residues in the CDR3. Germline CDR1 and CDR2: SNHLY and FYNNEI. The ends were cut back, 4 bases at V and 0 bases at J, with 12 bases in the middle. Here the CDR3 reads CASSVSGSMNTEAFF. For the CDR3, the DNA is TGTGCCAGCAGTGTTTCGGGATCCATGAACACTGAAGCTTTCTTT. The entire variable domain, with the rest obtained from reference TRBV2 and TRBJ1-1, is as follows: EPEVTQTPSHQVTQMGQEVILRCVPISNHLYFYWYRQILGQKVEFLVSFYNNEISEKSEIFDDQFSVERPDGSNFTLKIRSTKLEDSAMYFCASSVSGSMNTEAFFGQGTRLTVV.

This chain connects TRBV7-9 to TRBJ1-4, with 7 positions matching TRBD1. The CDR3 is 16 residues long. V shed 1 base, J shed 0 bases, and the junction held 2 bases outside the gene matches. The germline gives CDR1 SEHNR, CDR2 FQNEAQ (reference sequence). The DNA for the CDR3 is TGTGCCAGCAGCTTAGGACAGGGAACAACTAATGAAAAACTGTTTTTT. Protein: CASSLGQGTTNEKLFF. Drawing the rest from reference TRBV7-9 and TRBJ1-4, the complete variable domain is DTGVSQNPRHKITKRGQNVTFRCDPISEHNRLYWYRQTLGQGPEFLTYFQNEAQLEKSRLLSDRFSAERPKGSFSTLEIQRTEQGDSAMYLCASSLGQGTTNEKLFFGSGTQLSVL.

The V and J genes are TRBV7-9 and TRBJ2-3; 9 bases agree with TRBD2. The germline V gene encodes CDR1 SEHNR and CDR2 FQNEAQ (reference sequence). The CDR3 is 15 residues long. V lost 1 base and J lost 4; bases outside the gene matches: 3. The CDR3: CASSLEGLAADTQYF. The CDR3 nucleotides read TGTGCCAGCAGCTTAGAGGGACTAGCCGCAGATACGCAGTATTTT. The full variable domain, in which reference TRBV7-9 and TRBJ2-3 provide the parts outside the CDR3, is DTGVSQNPRHKITKRGQNVTFRCDPISEHNRLYWYRQTLGQGPEFLTYFQNEAQLEKSRLLSDRFSAERPKGSFSTLEIQRTEQGDSAMYLCASSLEGLAADTQYFGPGTRLTVL.

The CDR3 DNA is TGTGCCAGCAGTCCGCTAGCGGGGCGATACAATGAGCAGTTCTTC. Residues: CASSPLAGRYNEQFF. This chain joins TRBV6-5 and TRBJ2-1; 9 nucleotides line up with TRBD2. Germline assignment: CDR1 MNHEY and CDR2 SVGAGI. With 5 bases clipped from V and 4 bases from J, the junction kept 6 bases outside the gene matches. The CDR3 runs to 15 residues.

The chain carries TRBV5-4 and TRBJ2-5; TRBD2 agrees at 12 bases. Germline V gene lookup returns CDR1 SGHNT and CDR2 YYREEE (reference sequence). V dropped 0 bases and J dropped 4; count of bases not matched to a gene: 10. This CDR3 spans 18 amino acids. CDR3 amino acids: CASSLAVLAGGGGETQYF. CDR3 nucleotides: TGTGCCAGCAGCTTGGCGGTTCTAGCGGGAGGGGGAGGAGAGACCCAGTACTTC.

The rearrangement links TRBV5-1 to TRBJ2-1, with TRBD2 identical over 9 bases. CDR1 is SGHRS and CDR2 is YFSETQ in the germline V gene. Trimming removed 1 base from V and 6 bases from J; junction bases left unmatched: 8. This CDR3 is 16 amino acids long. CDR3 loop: CASSLSGGRAANEQFF. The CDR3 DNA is TGCGCCAGCAGCTTGTCGGGCGGGAGGGCCGCCAATGAGCAGTTCTTC.

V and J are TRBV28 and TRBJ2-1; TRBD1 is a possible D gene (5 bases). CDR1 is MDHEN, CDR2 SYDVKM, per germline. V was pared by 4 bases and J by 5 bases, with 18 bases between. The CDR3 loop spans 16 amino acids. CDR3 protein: CASSSRAQKGDNEQFF. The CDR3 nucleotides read TGTGCCAGCAGTTCCCGGGCCCAAAAAGGGGACAATGAGCAGTTCTTC.

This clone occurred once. DNA of the CDR3: TGTGCCTGGAGTGTTGCAGGGGTGGATGAAAAACTGTTTTTT. Amino acids: CAWSVAGVDEKLFF. This chain links TRBV30 with TRBJ1-4, with TRBD1 as a possible D gene (6 bases). This CDR3 has 14 amino acids. V gave up 0 bases and J gave up 6 bases, with 11 bases separating them. Germline V gives CDR1 GTSNPN, CDR2 SVGIG (reference sequence).

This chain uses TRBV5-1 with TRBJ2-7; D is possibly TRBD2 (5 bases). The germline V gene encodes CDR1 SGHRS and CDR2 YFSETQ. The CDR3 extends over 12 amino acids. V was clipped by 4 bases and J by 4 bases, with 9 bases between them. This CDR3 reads CASSTDFYEQYF. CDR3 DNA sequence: TGCGCCAGCAGCACGGACTTTTACGAGCAGTACTTC.

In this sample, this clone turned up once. The CDR3 region is CASSPGATGQPQHF. The DNA of the CDR3 is TGTGCCAGCTCACCAGGGGCCACGGGTCAGCCCCAGCATTTT. J is TRBJ1-5 and V is TRBV18; D may be TRBD1 (5 bases). The CDR3 is made up of 14 amino acids. The V and J ends lost 2 bases and 6 bases respectively, with 11 bases between them. Germline CDR1 KGHSH, CDR2 LQKENI.

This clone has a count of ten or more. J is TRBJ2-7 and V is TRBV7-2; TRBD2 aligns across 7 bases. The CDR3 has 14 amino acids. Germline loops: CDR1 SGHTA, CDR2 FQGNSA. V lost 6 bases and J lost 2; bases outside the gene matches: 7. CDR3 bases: TGTGCCAGCAGTAGAGGGAGGGCGACCTACGAGCAGTACTTC. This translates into CASSRGRATYEQYF.

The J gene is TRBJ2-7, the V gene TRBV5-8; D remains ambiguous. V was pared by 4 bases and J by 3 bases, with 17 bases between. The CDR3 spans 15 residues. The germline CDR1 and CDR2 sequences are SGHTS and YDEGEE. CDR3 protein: CASSPPLLRRYEQYF. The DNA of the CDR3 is TGTGCCAGCAGCCCGCCCCTTTTGCGGCGCTACGAGCAGTACTTC.

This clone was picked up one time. In nucleotides, the CDR3 is TGCGCCAGCAGTTTGGGGCAGGGGGGGCCCCAGCATTTT. This gives the protein CASSLGQGGPQHF. V and J are TRBV10-2 and TRBJ1-5; 7 positions agree with TRBD1. CDR1 and CDR2 (germline): WSHSY, SAAADI. With V trimmed by 5 bases and J by 9 bases, 7 bases remained unmatched. The CDR3 covers 13 residues.

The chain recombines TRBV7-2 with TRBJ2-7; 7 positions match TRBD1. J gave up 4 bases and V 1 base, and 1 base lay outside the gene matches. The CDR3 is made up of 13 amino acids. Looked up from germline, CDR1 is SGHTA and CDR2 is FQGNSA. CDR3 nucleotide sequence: TGTGCCAGCAGCTTAGGGGACAGATACGAGCAGTACTTC. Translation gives CASSLGDRYEQYF.

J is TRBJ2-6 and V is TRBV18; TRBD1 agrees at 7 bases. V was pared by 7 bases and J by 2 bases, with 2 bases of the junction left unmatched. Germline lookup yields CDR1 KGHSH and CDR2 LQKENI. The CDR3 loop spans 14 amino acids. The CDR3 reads CASLDRAGANVLTF. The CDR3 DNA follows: TGTGCCAGCTTAGACAGGGCTGGGGCCAACGTCCTGACTTTC.

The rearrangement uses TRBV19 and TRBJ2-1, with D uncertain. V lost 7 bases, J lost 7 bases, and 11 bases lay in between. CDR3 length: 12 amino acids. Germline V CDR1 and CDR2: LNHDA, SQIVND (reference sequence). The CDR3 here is CASTTPWNEQFF. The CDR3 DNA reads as TGTGCCAGTACTACCCCATGGAATGAGCAGTTCTTC.